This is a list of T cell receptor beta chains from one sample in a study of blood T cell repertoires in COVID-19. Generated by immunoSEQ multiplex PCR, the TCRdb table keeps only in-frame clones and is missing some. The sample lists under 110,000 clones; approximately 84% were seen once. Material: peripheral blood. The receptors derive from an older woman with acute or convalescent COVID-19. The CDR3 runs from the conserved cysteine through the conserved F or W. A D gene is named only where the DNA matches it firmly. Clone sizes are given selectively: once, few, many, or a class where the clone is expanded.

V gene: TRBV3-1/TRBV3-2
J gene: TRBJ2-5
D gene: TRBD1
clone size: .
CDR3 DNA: TGTGCCAGCAGCCAAGGGTGGACAGGGGGGGAGACCCAGTACTTC
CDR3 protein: CASSQGWTGGETQYF

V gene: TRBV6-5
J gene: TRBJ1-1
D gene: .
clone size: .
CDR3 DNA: TGTGCCAGCAGTTACTGGGGAGGAGCCATGAACACTGAAGCTTTCTTT
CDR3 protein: CASSYWGGAMNTEAFF

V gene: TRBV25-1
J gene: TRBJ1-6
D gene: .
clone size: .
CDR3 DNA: TGTGCCAGCAGTGAAGCGGGAGGAGATAATTCACCCCTCCACTTT
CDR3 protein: CASSEAGGDNSPLHF

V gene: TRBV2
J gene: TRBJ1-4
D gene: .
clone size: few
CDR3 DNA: TGTGCCAGTAGAGCAGGGGTACAAGAAAAACTGTTTTTT
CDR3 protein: CASRAGVQEKLFF

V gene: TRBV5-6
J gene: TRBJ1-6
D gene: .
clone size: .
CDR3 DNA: TGTGCCAGCAGCTGGCGGGATCCCAGTTCACCCCTCCACTTT
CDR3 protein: CASSWRDPSSPLHF

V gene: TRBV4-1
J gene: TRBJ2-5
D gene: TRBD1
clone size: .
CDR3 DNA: TGCGCCAGCAGCCAAGAGGGGACAGACGAAGAGACCCAGTACTTC
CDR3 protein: CASSQEGTDEETQYF

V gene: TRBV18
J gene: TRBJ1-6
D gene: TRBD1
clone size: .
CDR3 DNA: TGTGCCAGCTCTGACCGGGACAGGCTCCACTTT
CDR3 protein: CASSDRDRLHF

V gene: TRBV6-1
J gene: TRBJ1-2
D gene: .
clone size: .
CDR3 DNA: TGTGCCAGCAGTGAAACACCTCTTTGGGACACCTCCTTTTTCGATGGCTACACCTTC
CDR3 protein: CASSETPLWDTSFFDGYTF

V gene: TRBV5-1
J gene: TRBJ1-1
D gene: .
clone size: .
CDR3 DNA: TGCGCCAGCAGCTTGGTACTGGGGCCTAACGCTGAAGCTTTCTTT
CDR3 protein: CASSLVLGPNAEAFF

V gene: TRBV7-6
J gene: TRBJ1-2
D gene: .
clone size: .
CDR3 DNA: TGTGCCAGCAGCCTTACCGACAGTGACTATGGCTACACCTTC
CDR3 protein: CASSLTDSDYGYTF

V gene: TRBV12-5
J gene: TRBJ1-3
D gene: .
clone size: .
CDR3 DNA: TGTGCTAGTGGTTTGGGCCAACAGGGCCTTGGAAACACCATATATTTT
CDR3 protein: CASGLGQQGLGNTIYF

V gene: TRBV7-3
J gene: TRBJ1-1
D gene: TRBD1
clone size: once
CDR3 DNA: TGTGCCAGCAGCCCTACAGGGGGCACTGAAGCTTTCTTT
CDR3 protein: CASSPTGGTEAFF

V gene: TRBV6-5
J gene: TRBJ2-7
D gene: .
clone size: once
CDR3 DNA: TGTGCCAGCAGTTACTCGCGGACGGACTACTACGAGCAGTACTTC
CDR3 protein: CASSYSRTDYYEQYF

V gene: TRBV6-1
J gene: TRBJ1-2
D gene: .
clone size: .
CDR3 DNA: TGTGCCAGCAGTGAAGCTAACCAGTATGGCTACACCTTC
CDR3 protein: CASSEANQYGYTF

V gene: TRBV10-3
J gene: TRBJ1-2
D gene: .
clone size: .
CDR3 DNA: TGTGCCATCAGTGAGTCGAAAGACTCACAGGGTGGCTACACCTTC
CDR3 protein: CAISESKDSQGGYTF

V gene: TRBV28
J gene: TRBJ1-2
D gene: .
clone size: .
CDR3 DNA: TGTGCCAGCAGTTTTATTAACGACTTCACCTTC
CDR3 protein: CASSFINDFTF

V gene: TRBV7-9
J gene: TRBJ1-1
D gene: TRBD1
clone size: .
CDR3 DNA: TGTGCCAGCAGCATGCCGGGACAGGGGACCACTGAAGCTTTCTTT
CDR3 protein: CASSMPGQGTTEAFF

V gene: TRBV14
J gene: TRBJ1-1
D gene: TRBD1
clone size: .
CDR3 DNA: TGTGCCAGCTCTGGACAGGCGAACACTGAAGCTTTCTTT
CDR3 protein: CASSGQANTEAFF

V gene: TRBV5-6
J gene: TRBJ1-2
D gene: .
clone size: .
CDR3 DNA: TGTGCCAGCAGCTTGATCCTGGGAACAGGGAACTATGGCTACACCTTC
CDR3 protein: CASSLILGTGNYGYTF

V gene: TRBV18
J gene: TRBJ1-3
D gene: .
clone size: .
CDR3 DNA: TGTGCCAGCTCACCAGGCCCATACTCTGGAAACACCATATATTTT
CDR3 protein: CASSPGPYSGNTIYF

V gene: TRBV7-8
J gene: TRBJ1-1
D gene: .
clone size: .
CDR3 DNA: TGTGCCAGCAGCCCTACGACAGGTGCGATGAACACTGAAGCTTTCTTT
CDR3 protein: CASSPTTGAMNTEAFF

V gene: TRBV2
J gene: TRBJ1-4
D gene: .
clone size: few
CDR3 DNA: TGTGCCAGCAGTCGGGACACGAATGAAAAACTGTTTTTT
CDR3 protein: CASSRDTNEKLFF

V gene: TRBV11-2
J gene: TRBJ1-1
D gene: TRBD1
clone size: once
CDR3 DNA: TGTGCCAGCAGCTTATGGGACAGGGAAGCTTTCTTT
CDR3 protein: CASSLWDREAFF

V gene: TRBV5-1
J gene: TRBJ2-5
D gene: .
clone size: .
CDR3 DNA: TGCGCCAGCAGCCCCCGCGTGTACGGTTTTGGAGAGACCCAGTACTTC
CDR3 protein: CASSPRVYGFGETQYF

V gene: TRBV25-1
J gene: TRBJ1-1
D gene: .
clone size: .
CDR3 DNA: TGTGCCAGCAGTGAATTCGGCAGGGAGAACACTGAAGCTTTCTTT
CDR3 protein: CASSEFGRENTEAFF

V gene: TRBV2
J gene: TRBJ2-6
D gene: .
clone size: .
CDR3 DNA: TGTGCCAGCAGTGAGAGAGGGCTCTCTGGGGCCAACGTCCTGACTTTC
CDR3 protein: CASSERGLSGANVLTF

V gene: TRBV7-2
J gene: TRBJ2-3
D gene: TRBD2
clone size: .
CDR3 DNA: TGTGCCAGCAGCCATTGGACTAGCGGGGGGGCAGATACGCAGTATTTT
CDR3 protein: CASSHWTSGGADTQYF

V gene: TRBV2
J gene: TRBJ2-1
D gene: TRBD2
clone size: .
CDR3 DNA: TGTGCCAGCATCGATAAACTAGCGGGGCATGAGCAGTTCTTC
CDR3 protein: CASIDKLAGHEQFF

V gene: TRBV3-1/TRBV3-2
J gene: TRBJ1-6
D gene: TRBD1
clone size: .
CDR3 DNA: TGTGCCACCAGAAAAGAGGGGGACAGGGATCCGTATAATTCACCCCTCCACTTT
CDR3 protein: CATRKEGDRDPYNSPLHF

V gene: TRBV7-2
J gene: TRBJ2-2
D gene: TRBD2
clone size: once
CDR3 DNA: TGTGCCAGCAGCTCGGGACTAGAGCCCGGGGAGCTGTTTTTT
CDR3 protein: CASSSGLEPGELFF

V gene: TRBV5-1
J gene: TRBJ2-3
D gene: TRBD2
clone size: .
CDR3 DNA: TGCGCCAGCAGCTTGGAGACTACCCGCGGGGGTACGCAGTATTTT
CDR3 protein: CASSLETTRGGTQYF

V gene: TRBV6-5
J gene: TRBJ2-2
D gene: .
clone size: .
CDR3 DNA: TGTGCCAGCACCCCCCGCCAGGGTGGCGGGGAGCTGTTTTTT
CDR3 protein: CASTPRQGGGELFF

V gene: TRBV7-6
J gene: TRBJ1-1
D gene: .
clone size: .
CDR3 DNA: TGTGCCAGCAGCCCAAGTGGCGGGGGGGAATTTGACACTGAAGCTTTCTTT
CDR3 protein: CASSPSGGGEFDTEAFF

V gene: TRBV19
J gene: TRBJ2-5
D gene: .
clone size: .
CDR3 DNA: TGTGCCAGTAGTAAGGAGTCTAGCGAGAGGGAGACCCAGTACTTC
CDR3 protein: CASSKESSERETQYF

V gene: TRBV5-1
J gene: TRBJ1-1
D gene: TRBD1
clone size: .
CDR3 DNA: TGCGCCAGCAGTTCGGGACAGATGAACACTGAAGCTTTCTTT
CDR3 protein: CASSSGQMNTEAFF

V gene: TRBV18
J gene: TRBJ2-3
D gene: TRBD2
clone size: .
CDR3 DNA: TGTGCCAGCTCACCATTCGGATCCCCTCCTGCGGGAGGTGGGTATTTT
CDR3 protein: CASSPFGSPPAGGGYF

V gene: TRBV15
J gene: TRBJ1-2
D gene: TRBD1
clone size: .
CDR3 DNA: TGTGCCACCAGCAGAGATCAGACAGGGCGCCGGGGGAAGGGCTACACCTTC
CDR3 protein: CATSRDQTGRRGKGYTF

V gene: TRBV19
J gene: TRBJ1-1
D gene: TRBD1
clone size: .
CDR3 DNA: TGTGCCAGTAGCCTGGGGGACAGGAACACTGAAGCTTTCTTT
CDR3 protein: CASSLGDRNTEAFF

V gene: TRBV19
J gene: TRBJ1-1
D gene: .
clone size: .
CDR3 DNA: TGTGCCAGTAGTTCTTCGCCCGGGGACACTGAAGCTTTCTTT
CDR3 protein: CASSSSPGDTEAFF

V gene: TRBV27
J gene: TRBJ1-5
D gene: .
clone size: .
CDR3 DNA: TGTGCCAGCCCAAAGGGCCCGGGGGTAGTCCATCAGCCCCAGCATTTT
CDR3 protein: CASPKGPGVVHQPQHF

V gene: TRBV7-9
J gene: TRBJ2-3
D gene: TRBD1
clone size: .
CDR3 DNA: TGTGCCAGCAGCCGGGGACAGCGAGATACGCAGTATTTT
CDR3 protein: CASSRGQRDTQYF

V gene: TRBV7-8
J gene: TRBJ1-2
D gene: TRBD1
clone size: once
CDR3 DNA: TGTGCCAGCAGCTTAGGGGACAGGGGCACCTGGGGCTACACCTTC
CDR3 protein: CASSLGDRGTWGYTF

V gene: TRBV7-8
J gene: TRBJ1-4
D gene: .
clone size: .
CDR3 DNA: TGTGCCAGCAGCTCCTTTGGAGGGTCCGTTGAAAAACTGTTTTTT
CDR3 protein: CASSSFGGSVEKLFF

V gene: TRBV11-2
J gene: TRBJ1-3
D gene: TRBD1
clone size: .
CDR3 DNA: TGTGCCAGCAGCCTCAATGCCAACAGGGGAGCTGGAAACACCATATATTTT
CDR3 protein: CASSLNANRGAGNTIYF

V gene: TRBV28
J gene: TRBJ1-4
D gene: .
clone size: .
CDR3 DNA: TGTGCCAGCAGTTCAGGCGATGAAAAACTGTTTTTT
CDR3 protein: CASSSGDEKLFF

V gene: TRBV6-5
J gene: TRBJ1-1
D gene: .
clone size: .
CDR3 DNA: TGTGCCAGCAGTCCCTTCCCGGGGAACACTGAAGCTTTCTTT
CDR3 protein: CASSPFPGNTEAFF

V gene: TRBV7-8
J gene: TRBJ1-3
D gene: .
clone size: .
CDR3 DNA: TGTGCCAGCAGCCGGAGCGGTATTAGCTCTGGAAACACCATATATTTT
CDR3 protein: CASSRSGISSGNTIYF

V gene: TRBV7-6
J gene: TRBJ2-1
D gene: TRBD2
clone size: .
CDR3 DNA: TGTGCCAGCAGTCTTCTAACTAGCGGGGGGGCCTATGAGCAGTTCTTC
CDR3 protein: CASSLLTSGGAYEQFF

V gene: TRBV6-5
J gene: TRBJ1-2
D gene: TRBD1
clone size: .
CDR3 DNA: TGTGCCAGCAGCCCCCGACAGGGGGCGTACACCTTC
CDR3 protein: CASSPRQGAYTF

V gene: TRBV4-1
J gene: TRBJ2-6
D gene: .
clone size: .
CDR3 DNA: TGCGCCAGCAGCCAAGACCGACAAGTCTCTGGGGCCAACGTCCTGACTTTC
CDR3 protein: CASSQDRQVSGANVLTF

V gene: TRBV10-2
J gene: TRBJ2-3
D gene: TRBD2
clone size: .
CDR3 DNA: TGCGCCAGCAGCGAGACGACTAGCGCTTATAGCACAGATACGCAGTATTTT
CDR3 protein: CASSETTSAYSTDTQYF

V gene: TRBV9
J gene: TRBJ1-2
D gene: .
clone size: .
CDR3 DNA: TGTGCCAGCGGGCCGCCTAACTATGGCTACACCTTC
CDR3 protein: CASGPPNYGYTF

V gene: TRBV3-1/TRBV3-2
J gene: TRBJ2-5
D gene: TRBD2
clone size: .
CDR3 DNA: TGTGCCAGCAGCCAAGATCCCGCTAGCGGGGGGGAATCCCAGTACTTC
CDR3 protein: CASSQDPASGGESQYF

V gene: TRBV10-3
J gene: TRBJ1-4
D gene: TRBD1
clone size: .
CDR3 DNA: TGTGCCATCAGTGAGTCGGGGACAGGGCGAGGTGAAAAACTGTTTTTT
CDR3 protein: CAISESGTGRGEKLFF

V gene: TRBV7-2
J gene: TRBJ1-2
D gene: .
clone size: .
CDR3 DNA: TGTGCCAGCAGCTTAGAGGTCTTGGGGGCTGGTGGCTACACCTTC
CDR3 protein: CASSLEVLGAGGYTF